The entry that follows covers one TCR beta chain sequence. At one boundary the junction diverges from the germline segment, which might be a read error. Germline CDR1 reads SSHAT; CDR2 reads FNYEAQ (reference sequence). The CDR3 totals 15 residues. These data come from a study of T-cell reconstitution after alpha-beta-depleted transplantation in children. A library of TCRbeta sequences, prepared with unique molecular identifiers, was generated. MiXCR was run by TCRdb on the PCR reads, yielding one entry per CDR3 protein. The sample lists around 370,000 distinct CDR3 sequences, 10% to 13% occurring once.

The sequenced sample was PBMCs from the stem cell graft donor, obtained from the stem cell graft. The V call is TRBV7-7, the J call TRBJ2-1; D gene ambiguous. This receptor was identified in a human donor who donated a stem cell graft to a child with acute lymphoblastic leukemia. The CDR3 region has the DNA TGTGCTAGCAGCGACGGACCGAGCTCCTACAATGAGCAGTTCTTC. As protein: CASSDGPSSYNEQFF.